This T cell receptor beta chain was identified during a study of radiotherapy plus CTLA-4 blockade in lung cancer. Study-wide context: Among all patients, approximately 18% showed objective responses, while about 34% had disease control.

Profiling relied on immunoSEQ multiplex PCR, and the TCRdb table lists in-frame clones only, not all of them. The sample has over 100,000 clones, more than 65% seen once. The CDR3 spans 18 residues. Germline CDR1 SNHLY, CDR2 FYNNEI. Germline trimming cut 3 bases from V and 0 bases from J; bases unmatched to any gene: 10. The sequenced sample was peripheral blood, obtained from a patient treated with radiotherapy plus ipilimumab. The chain couples TRBV2 to TRBJ2-7; 11 nucleotides agree with TRBD2. The receptor's source is a human donor with non-small cell lung cancer that progressed on radiotherapy plus ipilimumab. Some clones in this sample may be carry-over from other donors' samples. The CDR3 bases are TGTGCCAGCAGTGAGTCCAACCCTAGCGGGGGGCACTCCTACGAGCAGTACTTC. Protein product: CASSESNPSGGHSYEQYF.